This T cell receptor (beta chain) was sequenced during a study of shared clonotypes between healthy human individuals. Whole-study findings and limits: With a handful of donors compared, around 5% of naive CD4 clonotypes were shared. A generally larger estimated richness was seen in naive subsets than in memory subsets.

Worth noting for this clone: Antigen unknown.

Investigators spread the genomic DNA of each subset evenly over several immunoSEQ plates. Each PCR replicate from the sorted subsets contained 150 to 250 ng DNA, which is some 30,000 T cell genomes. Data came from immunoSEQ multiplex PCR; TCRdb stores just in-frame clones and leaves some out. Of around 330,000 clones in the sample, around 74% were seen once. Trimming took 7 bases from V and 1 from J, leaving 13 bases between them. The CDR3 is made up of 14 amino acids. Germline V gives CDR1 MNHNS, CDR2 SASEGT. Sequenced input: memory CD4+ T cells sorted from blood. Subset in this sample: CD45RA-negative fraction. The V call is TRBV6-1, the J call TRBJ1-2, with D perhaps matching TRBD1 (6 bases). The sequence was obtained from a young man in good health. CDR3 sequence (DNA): TGTGCCAGCACCGGACAGCTAAGTAACTATGGCTACACCTTC. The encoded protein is CASTGQLSNYGYTF.